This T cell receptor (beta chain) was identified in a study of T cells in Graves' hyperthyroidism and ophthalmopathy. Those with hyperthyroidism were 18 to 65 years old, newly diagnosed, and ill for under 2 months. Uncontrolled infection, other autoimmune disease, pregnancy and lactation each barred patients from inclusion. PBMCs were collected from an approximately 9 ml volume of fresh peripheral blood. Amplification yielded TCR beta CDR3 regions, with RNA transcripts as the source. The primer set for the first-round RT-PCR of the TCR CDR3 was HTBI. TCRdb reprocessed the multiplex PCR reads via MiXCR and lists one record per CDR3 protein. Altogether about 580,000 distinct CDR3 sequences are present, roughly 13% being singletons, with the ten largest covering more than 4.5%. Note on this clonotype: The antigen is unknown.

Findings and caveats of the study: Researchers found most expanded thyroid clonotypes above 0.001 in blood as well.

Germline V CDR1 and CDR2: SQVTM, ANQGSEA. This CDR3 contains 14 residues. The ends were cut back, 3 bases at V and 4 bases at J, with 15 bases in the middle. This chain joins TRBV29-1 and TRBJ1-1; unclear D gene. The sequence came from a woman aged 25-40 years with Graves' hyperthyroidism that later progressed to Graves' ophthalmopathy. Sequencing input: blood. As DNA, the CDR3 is TGCAGCGTTGATGGCGGGTCGGAAGTCACTGAAGCTTTCTTT. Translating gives CSVDGGSEVTEAFF.